This TCR beta chain was profiled in a study of shared clonotypes between healthy human individuals. Study-level background: The people who gave samples were a couple of women and a few men aged 18 to 49.

The authors divided CD4+ cells into CD45RA+ naive and CD45RA-negative memory subsets. Trimming pared 6 bases from V and 9 bases from J, leaving 16 bases between. CDR1 MNHNY and CDR2 SVGAGI come from the germline V gene (reference sequence). The CDR3 sequence is 13 residues long. Broader study findings: A reduction in generation probabilities was seen for non-shared clonotypes relative to those shared by all four donors.

As regards this clone: Its antigen remains unidentified.

Sequencing used immunoSEQ multiplex PCR; TCRdb keeps in-frame clones, though not all of them. The table records more than 200,000 clones, 65% to 70% of them present only once. This clonotype was sampled from a man aged 25-45 years in good health. The V and J genes are TRBV6-6 and TRBJ2-3; D might be TRBD2 (6 bases). The source material was memory CD4+ T cells sorted from blood. Subset: CD45RA-negative fraction. Here the CDR3 reads CASRWDSQLTQYF. The CDR3 nucleotides read TGTGCCAGCAGATGGGACTCCCAATTGACGCAGTATTTT.